What follows are 3 T cell receptor beta chains derived from one specimen sequenced in a study of post-analysis software for immune sequencing data (dated by TCRdb to about 2015). Library preparation used PCR. Sequenced using an Illumina HiSeq 2500. To reduce PCR and sequencing biases, unique molecular identifiers were built into the TCR beta cDNA libraries. Using fastp at Q25 and MiXCR, TCRdb reprocessed the public reads and kept productive beta chains. Records with the same CDR3 protein are collapsed into one entry carrying the most frequent genes and DNA. This sample has 380,000 or so distinct CDR3 sequences in its table, and approximately 33% of those were observed once. Clones ranked in the top ten supply around 15% of the sample. These receptors lack a known antigen. Results and caveats for the whole study, not just this receptor: Significantly higher frequencies in patients than in controls were found for five or six TRBV segments, including TRBV5-6, TRBV5-1 and TRBV20-1.

The sequenced sample consisted of blood. These receptors were collected from a girl between 10 and 17 years old with multiple sclerosis.

This clonotype was picked up a small number of times. This sequence joins TRBV20-1 and TRBJ2-7, with D possibly matching TRBD2 (6 bases). CDR1 is DFQATT, CDR2 SNEGSKA, per germline (reference sequence). The V end was cut by 2 bases, the J end by 2 bases, with 10 bases between. The CDR3 length is 13 residues. CDR3 sequence (DNA): TGCAGTGCTAGACCGGGACTTACCTACGAGCAGTACTTC. Its translation is CSARPGLTYEQYF.

The sample holds a few counts of this clonotype. V and J are TRBV11-1 and TRBJ2-5; 8 nucleotides align to TRBD1. V shed 2 bases, J shed 2 bases, and the junction held 1 base outside the gene matches. This CDR3 is built from 14 residues. The germline gives CDR1 SGHAT, CDR2 FQDESV (reference sequence). The CDR3 DNA reads TGTGCCAGCAGCTTATGGACAGGGCAAGAGACCCAGTACTTC. Protein product: CASSLWTGQETQYF.

This clonotype was counted only a few times. The rearrangement uses TRBV10-3 and TRBJ2-5, with a weak D call TRBD1 (5 bases). Trimming shortened V by 2 bases and J by 4 bases, and 14 bases separated the two germline ends. This CDR3 comprises 15 residues. CDR1 is ENHRY and CDR2 is SYGVKD in the germline V gene. The CDR3 DNA reads as TGTGCCATCAGTGAGGTGGCACCAGGGCGAGAGACCCAGTACTTC. Translated: CAISEVAPGRETQYF.